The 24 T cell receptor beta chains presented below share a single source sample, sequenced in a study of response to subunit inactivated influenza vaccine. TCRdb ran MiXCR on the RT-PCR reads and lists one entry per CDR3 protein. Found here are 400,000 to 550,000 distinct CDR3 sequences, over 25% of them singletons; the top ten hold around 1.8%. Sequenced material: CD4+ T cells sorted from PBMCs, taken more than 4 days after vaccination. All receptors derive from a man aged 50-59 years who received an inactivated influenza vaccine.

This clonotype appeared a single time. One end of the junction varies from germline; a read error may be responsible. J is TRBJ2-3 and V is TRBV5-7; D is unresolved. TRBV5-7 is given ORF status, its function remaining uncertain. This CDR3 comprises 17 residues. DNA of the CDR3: TGTGCCATCAGCCTGGGGTTCTTCGGCTCTAGCACAGATACGCAGTATTTT. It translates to CAISLGFFGSSTDTQYF.

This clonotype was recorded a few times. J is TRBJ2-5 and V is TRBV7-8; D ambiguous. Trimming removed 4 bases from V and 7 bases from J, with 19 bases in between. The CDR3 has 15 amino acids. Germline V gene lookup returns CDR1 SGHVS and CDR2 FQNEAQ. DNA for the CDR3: TGTGCCAGCAGCTCCAGTTGGGGTCTGGTGGGGACCCAGTACTTC. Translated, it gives CASSSSWGLVGTQYF.

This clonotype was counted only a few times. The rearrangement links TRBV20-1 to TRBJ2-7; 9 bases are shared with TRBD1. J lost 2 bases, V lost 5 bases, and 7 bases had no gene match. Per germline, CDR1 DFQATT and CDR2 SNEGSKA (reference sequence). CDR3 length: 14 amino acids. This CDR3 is CSAGPGTGPYEQYF. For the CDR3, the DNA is TGCAGTGCTGGTCCCGGGACAGGGCCCTACGAGCAGTACTTC.

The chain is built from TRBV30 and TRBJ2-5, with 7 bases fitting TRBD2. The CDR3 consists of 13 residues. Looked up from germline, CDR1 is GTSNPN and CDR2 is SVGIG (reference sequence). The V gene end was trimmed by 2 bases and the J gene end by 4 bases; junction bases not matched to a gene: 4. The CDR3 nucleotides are TGTGCCTGGAGTAGAGGCGGGAGAGAGACCCAGTACTTC. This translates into CAWSRGGRETQYF.

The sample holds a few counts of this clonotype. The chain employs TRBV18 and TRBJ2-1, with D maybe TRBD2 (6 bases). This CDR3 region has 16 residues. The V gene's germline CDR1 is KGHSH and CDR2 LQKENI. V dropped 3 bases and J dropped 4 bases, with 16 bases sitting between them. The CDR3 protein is CASSPDSAGIYNEQFF. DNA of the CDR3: TGTGCCAGCTCACCCGATTCGGCGGGAATTTACAATGAGCAGTTCTTC.

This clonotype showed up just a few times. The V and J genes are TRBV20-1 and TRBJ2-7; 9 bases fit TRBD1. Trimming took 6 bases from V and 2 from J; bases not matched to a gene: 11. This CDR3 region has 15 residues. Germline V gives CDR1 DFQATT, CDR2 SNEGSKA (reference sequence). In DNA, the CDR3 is TGCAGTGCAACGGCGGGACAGGGAAAAACCTACGAGCAGTACTTC. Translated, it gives CSATAGQGKTYEQYF.

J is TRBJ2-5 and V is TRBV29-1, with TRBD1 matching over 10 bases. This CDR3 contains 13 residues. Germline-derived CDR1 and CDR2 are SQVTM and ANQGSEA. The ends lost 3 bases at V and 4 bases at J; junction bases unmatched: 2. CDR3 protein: CSVDRDRGETQYF. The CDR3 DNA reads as TGCAGCGTTGACCGGGACAGGGGAGAGACCCAGTACTTC.

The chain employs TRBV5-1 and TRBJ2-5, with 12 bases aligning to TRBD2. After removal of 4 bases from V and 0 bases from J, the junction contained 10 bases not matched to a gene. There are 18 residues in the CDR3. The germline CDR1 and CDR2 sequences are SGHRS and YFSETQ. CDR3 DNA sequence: TGCGCCAGCAGCCAGAGACTAGCGGGGGTGATGTACCAAGAGACCCAGTACTTC. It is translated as CASSQRLAGVMYQETQYF.

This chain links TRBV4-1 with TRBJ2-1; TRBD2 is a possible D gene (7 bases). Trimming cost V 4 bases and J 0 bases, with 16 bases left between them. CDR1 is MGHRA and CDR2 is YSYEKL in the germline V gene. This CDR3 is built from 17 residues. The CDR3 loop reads CASSPGGRGSSYNEQFF. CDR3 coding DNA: TGCGCCAGCAGCCCAGGAGGGAGGGGGAGCTCCTACAATGAGCAGTTCTTC.

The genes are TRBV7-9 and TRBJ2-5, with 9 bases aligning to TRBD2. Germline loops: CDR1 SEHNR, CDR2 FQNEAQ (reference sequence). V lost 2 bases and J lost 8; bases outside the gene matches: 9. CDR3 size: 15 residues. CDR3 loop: CASSLPAGGLETQYF. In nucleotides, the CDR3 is TGTGCCAGCAGCTTACCAGCGGGGGGTCTAGAAACCCAGTACTTC.

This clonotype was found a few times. CDR3 sequence: CSATTGGSTDTQYF. As DNA, the CDR3 is TGCAGTGCAACGACGGGGGGTAGCACAGATACGCAGTATTTT. The rearrangement joins TRBV20-1 to TRBJ2-3; 7 nucleotides align to TRBD2. The CDR3 contains 14 residues. Germline assignment: CDR1 DFQATT and CDR2 SNEGSKA (reference sequence). J gave up 0 bases and V 6 bases, and 6 bases lay outside the gene matches.

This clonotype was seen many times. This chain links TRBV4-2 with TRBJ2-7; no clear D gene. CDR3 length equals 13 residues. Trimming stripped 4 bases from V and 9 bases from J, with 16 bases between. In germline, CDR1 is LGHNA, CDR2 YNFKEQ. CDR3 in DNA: TGTGCCAGCAGCCGGTTTGAGTCTCAGTGGCAGTACTTC. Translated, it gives CASSRFESQWQYF.

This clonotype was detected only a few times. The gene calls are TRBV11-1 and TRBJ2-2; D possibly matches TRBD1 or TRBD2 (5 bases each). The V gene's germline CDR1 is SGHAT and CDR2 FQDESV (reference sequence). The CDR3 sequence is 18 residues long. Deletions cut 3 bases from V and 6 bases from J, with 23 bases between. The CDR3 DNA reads TGTGCCAGCAGCTTTTTCCTCCGGGCAGGGAGCATGTCCGGGGAGCTGTTTTTT. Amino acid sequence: CASSFFLRAGSMSGELFF.

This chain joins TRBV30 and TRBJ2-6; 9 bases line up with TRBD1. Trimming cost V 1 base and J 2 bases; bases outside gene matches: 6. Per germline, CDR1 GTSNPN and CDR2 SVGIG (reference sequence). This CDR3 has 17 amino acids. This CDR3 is CAWSAPTGGPGANVLTF. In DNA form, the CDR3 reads TGTGCCTGGAGTGCTCCCACAGGGGGCCCTGGGGCCAACGTCCTGACTTTC.

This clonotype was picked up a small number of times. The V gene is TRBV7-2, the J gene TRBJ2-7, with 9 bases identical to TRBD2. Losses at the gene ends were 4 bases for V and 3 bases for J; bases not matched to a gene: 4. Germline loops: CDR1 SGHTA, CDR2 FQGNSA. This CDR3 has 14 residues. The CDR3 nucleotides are TGTGCCAGCAGCTCGGGACTAGCTATCTACGAGCAGTACTTC. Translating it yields CASSSGLAIYEQYF.

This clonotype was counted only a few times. The CDR3 DNA follows: TGCAGTGCTAGAAGTCCCTTTATTTGGGGGGAGGATCAGGAGACCCAGTACTTC. Protein product: CSARSPFIWGEDQETQYF. The V gene is TRBV20-1, the J gene TRBJ2-5; possible D gene TRBD2, 6 bases. CDR1 is DFQATT and CDR2 is SNEGSKA in the germline V gene (reference sequence). The CDR3 totals 18 residues. V was trimmed by 2 bases and J by 5 bases, leaving 27 bases between them.

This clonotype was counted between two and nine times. In nucleotides, the CDR3 is TGCAGTGCTAGAGGGGCTCTGGAGACCCAGTACTTC. It is translated as CSARGALETQYF. The genes are TRBV20-1 and TRBJ2-5; D remains ambiguous. This CDR3 is 12 amino acids long. Germline CDR1 is DFQATT and CDR2 is SNEGSKA (reference sequence). Trimming cost V 1 base and J 5 bases, with 8 bases left between them.

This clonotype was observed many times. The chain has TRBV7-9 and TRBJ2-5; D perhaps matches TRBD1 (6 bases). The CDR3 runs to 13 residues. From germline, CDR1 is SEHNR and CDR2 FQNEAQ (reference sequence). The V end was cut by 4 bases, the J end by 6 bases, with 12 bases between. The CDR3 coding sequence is TGTGCCAGCAGCTCACAGGGAAGGCAGACCCAGTACTTC. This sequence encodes CASSSQGRQTQYF.

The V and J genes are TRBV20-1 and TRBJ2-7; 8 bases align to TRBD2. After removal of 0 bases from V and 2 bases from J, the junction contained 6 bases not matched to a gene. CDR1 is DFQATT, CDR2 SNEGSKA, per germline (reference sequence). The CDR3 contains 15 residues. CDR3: CSARDRTSWAYEQYF. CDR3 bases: TGCAGTGCTAGAGATCGGACTAGCTGGGCCTACGAGCAGTACTTC.

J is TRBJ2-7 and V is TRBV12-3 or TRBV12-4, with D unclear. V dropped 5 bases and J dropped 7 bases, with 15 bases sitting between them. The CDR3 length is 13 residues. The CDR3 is CASSPLQIGEQYF. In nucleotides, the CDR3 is TGTGCCAGCAGTCCCCTCCAAATCGGAGAGCAGTACTTC.

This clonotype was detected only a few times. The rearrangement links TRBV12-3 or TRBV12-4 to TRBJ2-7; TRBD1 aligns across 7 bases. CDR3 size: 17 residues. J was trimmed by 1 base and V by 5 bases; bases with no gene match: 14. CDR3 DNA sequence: TGTGCCAGCAGTCCCCAGGCCGGGACAGTACCGTCCTACGAGCAGTACTTC. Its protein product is CASSPQAGTVPSYEQYF.

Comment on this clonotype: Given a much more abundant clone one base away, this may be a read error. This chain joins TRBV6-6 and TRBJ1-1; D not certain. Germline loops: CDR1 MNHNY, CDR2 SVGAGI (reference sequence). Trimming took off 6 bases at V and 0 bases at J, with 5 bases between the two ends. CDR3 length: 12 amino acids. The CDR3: CASSKMNTEAFF. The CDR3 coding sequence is TGTGCCAGCAGCAAAATGAACACTGAAGCTTTCTTT.

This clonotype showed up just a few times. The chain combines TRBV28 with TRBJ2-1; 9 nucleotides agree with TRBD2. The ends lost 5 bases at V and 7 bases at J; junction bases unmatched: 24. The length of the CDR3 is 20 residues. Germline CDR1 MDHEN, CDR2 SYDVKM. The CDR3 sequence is CASSNSLRVRVAGERNEQFF. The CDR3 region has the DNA TGTGCCAGCAGTAACTCCCTAAGGGTCCGGGTAGCGGGAGAGAGGAATGAGCAGTTCTTC.

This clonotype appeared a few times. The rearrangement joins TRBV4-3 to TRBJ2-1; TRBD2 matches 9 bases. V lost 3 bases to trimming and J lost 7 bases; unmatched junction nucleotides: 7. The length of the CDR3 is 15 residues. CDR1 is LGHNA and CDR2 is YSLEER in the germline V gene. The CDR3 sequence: CASSQVTSGWNEQFF. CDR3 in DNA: TGCGCCAGCAGCCAGGTGACTAGCGGTTGGAATGAGCAGTTCTTC.